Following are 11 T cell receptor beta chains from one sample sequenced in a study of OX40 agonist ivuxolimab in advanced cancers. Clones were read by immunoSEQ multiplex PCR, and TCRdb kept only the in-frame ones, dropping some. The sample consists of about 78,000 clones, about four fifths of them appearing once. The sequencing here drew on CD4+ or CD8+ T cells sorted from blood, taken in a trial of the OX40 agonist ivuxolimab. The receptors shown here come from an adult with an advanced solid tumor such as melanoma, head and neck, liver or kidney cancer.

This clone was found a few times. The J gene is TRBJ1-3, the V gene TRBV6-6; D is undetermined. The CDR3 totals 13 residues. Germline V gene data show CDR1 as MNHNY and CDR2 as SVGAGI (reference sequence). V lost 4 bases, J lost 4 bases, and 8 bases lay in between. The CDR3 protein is CASSFEAGNTIYF. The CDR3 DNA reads TGTGCCAGCAGTTTTGAAGCCGGAAACACCATATATTTT.

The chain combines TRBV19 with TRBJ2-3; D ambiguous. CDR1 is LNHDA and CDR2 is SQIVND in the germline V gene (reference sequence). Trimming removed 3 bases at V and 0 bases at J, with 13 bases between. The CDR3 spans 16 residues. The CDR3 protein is CASSIIRSPSTDTQYF. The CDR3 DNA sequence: TGTGCCAGTAGTATTATACGGTCCCCGAGCACAGATACGCAGTATTTT.

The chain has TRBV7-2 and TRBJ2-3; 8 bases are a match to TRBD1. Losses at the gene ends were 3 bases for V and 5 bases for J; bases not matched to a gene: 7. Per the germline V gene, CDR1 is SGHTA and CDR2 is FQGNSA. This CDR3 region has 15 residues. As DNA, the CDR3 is TGTGCCAGCAGCTTTAGACAGGGGTGGGGAGATACGCAGTATTTT. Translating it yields CASSFRQGWGDTQYF.

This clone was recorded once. The CDR3 DNA follows: TGCGCCAGCACAGGAGGCGGGGGTTTAGCCTACAATGAGCAGTTCTTC. It translates to CASTGGGGLAYNEQFF. This chain uses TRBV5-1 with TRBJ2-1; 7 bases are shared with TRBD2. The junction had 11 bases not matched to a gene; V was cut back by 6 bases and J by 2 bases. The CDR3 contains 16 residues. The germline V gene encodes CDR1 SGHRS and CDR2 YFSETQ.

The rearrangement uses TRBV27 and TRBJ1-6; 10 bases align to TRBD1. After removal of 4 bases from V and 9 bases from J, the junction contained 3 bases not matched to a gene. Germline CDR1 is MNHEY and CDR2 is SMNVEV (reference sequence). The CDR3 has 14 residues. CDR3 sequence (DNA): TGTGCCAGCAGTTCCTGGGACAGGGGTTCACCCCTCCACTTT. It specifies CASSSWDRGSPLHF.

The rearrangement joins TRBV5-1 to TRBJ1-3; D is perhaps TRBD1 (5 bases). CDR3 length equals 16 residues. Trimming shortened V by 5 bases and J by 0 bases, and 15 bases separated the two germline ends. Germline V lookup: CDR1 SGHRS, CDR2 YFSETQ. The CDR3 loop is CASRETSGISGNTIYF. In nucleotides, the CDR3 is TGCGCCAGCAGAGAAACCTCAGGGATCTCTGGAAACACCATATATTTT.

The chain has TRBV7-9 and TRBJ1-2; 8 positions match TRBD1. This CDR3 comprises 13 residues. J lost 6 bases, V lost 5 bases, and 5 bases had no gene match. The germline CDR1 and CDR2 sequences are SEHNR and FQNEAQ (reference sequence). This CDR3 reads CASSLGTGDGYTF. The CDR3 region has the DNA TGTGCCAGCAGCCTCGGGACAGGAGATGGCTACACCTTC.

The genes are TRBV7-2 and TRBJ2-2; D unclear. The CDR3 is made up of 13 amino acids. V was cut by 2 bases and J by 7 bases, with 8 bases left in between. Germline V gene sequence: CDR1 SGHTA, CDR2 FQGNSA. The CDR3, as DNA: TGTGCCAGCAGCTTATACAGAAGCGGGGAGCTGTTTTTT. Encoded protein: CASSLYRSGELFF.

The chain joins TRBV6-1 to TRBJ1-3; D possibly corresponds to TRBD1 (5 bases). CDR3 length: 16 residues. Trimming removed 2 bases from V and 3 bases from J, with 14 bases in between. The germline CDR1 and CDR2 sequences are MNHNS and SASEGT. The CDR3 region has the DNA TGTGCCAGCAGTGAACCGGCAGGGACGGATGGAAACACCATATATTTT. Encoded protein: CASSEPAGTDGNTIYF.

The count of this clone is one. The CDR3 loop reads CASSAQPGNQPQHF. The CDR3 nucleotides are TGTGCCAGCAGCGCGCAGCCGGGCAATCAGCCCCAGCATTTT. The rearrangement joins TRBV9 to TRBJ1-5; D unclear. The CDR3 spans 14 residues. Germline values: CDR1 SGDLS, CDR2 YYNGEE. The V end was cut by 3 bases, the J end by 2 bases, with 9 bases between.

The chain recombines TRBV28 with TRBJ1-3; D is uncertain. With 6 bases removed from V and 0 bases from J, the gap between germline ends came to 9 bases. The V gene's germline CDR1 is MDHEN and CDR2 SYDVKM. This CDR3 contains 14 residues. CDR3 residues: CASSLTHSGNTIYF. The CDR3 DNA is TGTGCCAGCAGCCTCACCCACTCTGGAAACACCATATATTTT.